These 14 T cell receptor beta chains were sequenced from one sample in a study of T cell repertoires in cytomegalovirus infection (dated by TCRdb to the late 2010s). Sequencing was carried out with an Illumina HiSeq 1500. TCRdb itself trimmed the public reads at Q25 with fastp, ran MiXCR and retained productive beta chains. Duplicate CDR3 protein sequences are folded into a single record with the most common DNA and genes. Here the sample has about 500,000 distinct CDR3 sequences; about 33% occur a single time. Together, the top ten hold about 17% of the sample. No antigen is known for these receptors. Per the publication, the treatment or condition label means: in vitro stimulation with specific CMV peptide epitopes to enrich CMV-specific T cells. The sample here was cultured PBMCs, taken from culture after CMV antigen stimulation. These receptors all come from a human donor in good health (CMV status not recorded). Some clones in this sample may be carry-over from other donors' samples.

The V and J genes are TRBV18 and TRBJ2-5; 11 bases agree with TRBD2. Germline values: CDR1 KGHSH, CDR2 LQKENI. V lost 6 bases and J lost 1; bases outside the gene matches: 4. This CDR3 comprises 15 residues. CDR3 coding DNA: TGTGCCAGCTCGGGGACTAGCGGAGCCCAAGAGACCCAGTACTTC. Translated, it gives CASSGTSGAQETQYF.

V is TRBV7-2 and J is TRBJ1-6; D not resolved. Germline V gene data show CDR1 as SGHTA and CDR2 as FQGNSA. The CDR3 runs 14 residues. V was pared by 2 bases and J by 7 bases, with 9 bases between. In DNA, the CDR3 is TGTGCCAGCAGCTTAAGAGACCCAAATTCACCCCTCCACTTT. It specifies CASSLRDPNSPLHF.

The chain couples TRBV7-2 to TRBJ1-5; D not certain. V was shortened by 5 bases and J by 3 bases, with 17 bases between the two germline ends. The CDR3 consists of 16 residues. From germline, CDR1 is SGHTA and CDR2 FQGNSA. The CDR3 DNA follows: TGTGCCAGCAGCCCACTTTCGGCGGGGAACAATCAGCCCCAGCATTTT. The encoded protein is CASSPLSAGNNQPQHF.

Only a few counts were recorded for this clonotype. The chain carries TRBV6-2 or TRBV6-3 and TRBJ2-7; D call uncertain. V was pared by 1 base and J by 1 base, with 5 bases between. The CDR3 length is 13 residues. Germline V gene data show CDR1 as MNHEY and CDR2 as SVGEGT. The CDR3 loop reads CASSYWVSYEQYF. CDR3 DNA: TGTGCCAGCAGTTACTGGGTTTCCTACGAGCAGTACTTC.

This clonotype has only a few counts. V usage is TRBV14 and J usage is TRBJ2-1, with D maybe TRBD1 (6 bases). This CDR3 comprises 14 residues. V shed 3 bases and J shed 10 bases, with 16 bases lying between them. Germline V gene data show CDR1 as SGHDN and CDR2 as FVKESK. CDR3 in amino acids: CASSHPPGQGEQFF. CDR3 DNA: TGTGCCAGCAGCCATCCCCCAGGGCAGGGGGAGCAGTTCTTC.

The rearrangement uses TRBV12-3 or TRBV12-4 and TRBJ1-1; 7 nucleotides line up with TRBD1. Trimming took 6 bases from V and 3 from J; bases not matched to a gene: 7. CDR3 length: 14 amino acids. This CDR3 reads CASRSQGIDTEAFF. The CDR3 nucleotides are TGTGCCAGCAGGTCACAGGGGATTGACACTGAAGCTTTCTTT.

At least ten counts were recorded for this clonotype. The CDR3 here is CASSWGLAGNEQFF. In DNA form, the CDR3 reads TGTGCCAGCAGCTGGGGACTAGCGGGCAATGAGCAGTTCTTC. This chain uses TRBV7-2 with TRBJ2-1; 12 bases line up with TRBD2. Looked up from germline, CDR1 is SGHTA and CDR2 is FQGNSA. This CDR3 contains 14 residues. The junction had 1 base not matched to a gene; V was cut back by 4 bases and J by 6 bases. The complete variable domain, with remaining parts taken from reference TRBV7-2 and TRBJ2-1, reads GAGVSQSPSNKVTEKGKDVELRCDPISGHTALYWYRQSLGQGLEFLIYFQGNSAPDKSGLPSDRFSAERTGGSVSTLTIQRTQQEDSAVYLCASSWGLAGNEQFFGPGTRLTVL.

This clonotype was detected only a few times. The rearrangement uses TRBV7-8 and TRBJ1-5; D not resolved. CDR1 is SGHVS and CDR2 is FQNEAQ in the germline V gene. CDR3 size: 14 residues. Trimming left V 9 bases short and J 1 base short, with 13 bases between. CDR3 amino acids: CAREPPGSNQPQHF. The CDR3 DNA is TGTGCCAGAGAACCTCCGGGCAGCAATCAGCCCCAGCATTTT. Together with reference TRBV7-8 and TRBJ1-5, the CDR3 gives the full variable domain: GAGVSQSPRYKVAKRGQDVALRCDPISGHVSLFWYQQALGQGPEFLTYFQNEAQLDKSGLPSDRFFAERPEGSVSTLKIQRTQQEDSAVYLCAREPPGSNQPQHFGDGTRLSIL.

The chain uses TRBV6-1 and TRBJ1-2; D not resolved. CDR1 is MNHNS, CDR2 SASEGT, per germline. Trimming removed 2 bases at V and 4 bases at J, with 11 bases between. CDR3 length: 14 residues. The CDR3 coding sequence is TGTGCCAGCAGTGAATCCGCCAGTCTCTATGGCTACACCTTC. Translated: CASSESASLYGYTF.

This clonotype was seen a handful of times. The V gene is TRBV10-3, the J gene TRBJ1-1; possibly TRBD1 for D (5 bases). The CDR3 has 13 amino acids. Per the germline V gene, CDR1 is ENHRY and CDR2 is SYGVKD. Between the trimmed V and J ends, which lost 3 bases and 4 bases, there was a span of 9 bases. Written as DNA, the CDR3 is TGTGCCATCAGTGACGAGGGGATCACTGAAGCTTTCTTT. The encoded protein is CAISDEGITEAFF.

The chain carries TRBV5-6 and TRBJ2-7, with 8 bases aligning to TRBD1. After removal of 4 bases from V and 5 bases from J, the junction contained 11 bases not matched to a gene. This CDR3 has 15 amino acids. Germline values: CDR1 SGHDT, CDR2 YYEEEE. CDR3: CASSKLQGATHEQYF. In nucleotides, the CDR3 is TGTGCCAGCAGCAAACTTCAGGGGGCGACTCACGAGCAGTACTTC. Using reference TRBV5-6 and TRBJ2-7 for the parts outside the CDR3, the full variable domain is DAGVTQSPTHLIKTRGQQVTLRCSPKSGHDTVSWYQQALGQGPQFIFQYYEEEERQRGNFPDRFSGHQFPNYSSELNVNALLLGDSALYLCASSKLQGATHEQYFGPGTRLTVT.

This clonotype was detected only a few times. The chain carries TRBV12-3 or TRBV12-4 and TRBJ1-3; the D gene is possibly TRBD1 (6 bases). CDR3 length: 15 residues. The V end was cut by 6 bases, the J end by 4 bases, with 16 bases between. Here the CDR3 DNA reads TGTGCCAGCAGCCCCTCCGGGGGGCCGGGAAACACCATATATTTT. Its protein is CASSPSGGPGNTIYF.

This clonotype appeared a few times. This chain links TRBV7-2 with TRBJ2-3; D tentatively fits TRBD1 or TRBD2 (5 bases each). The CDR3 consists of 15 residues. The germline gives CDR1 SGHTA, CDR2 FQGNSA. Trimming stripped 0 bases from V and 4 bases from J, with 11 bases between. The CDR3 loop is CASSLAGDGADTQYF. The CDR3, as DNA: TGTGCCAGCAGCTTAGCGGGGGACGGGGCAGATACGCAGTATTTT.

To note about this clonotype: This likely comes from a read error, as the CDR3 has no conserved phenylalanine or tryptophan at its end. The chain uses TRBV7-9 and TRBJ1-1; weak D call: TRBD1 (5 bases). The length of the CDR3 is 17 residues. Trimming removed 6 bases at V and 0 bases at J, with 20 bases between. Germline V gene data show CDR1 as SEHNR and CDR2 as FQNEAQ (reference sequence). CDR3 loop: CASSLPQGRELNTEAFL. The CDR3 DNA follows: TGTGCCAGCAGTCTCCCCCAGGGCCGCGAATTGAACACTGAAGCTTTCTTA.